The entry below describes one T cell receptor (beta chain). Its antigen is not yet known. Base qualities are not recorded, but no much larger clone differs from it by a single base. This sample was included in a study of blood T cell repertoires in COVID-19 (TCRdb year 2020). Describing the broader study: Samples covering the acute and convalescent phases of COVID-19 were provided by collaborators in the United States, Italy and Spain. The sample metadata nearly always contained a de-identified subject ID, COVID-19 status, age in years and sex. Deeply sampled blood TCRbeta repertoires from subjects exposed to, actively infected with, or recovered from COVID-19 were included in the dataset. The repertoires were released in a freely available public database intended as a resource for research on the immune response to SARS-CoV-2. The prospective study material was composed of cDNA or gDNA derived from T cells, B-cell-depleted T cells, or PBMCs. Samples came from the ongoing ImmuneRACE study (first 160 participants) plus 1,254 subjects from 6 global collaborators. HLA class I and class II types, where available, came from metadata supplied by the sample provider rather than from assay-based typing.

What the research found in general, with its limitations: How much clinical and demographic metadata was included differed by source and by participant, and the metadata was provided uncurated.

TCRbeta CDR3 regions were amplified from genomic DNA by means of the immunoSEQ Assay, a bias-controlled multiplex PCR. The published analysis was carried out like this. The number of nucleated cells in each sample was estimated from the amplification of reference gene primers within the assay. To quantify the absolute abundance of each unique TCRbeta CDR3 rearrangement, sequence reads were collapsed and filtered. For each sample, productive Simpson clonality was calculated by taking the square root of Simpson's diversity index across productive rearrangements. TCRdb obtained this table from immuneACCESS and retained in-frame rearrangements with V and J assigned. These tables miss some clones; where compared with another copy, unresolved V genes account for less than half of the shortfall, and the remainder is unexplained. Clone size and V and J calls were adopted from that table, with D and trimming inferred from the DNA. Here the sample has some 300,000 clones; around nine tenths occur a single time. The ten largest clones capture 1.3% of the sample.

Each collaborating institution followed its own protocols to collect whole blood in K2EDTA tubes. For TCRbeta analysis, collaborators shipped samples in one of three forms: frozen whole blood, isolated PBMCs, or DNA extracted from either of those sample types. After removal of 2 bases from V and 5 bases from J, the junction retains 10 bases not matched to a gene. CDR1 and CDR2 are drawn from the germline V gene: LGHNA, YSLEER. From the cysteine up to the phenylalanine, the CDR3 has a length of 16 residues. Just the 48-base CDR3 DNA is kept, in frame starting at base 1. The V gene is TRBV4-3 and the J gene is TRBJ2-7; the junction holds 9 bases that match TRBD1. Sequenced: peripheral blood. This receptor was obtained from a man aged 65 to 79 with acute or convalescent COVID-19. The CDR3 region: CASSQNPGTGTNEQYF. The bases are TGCGCCAGCAGCCAAAACCCCGGGACAGGGACCAACGAGCAGTACTTC.